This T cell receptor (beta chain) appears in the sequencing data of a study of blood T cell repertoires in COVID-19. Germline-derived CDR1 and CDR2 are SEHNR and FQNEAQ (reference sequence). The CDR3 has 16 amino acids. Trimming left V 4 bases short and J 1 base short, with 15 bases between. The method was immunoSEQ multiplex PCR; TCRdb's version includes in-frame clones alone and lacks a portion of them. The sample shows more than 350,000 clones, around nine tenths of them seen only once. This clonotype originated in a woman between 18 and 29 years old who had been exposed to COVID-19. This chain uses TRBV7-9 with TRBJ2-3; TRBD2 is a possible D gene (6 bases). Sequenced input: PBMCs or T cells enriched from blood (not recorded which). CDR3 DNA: TGTGCCAGCAGCTCGAGGCTAGCGAACCGCACAGATACGCAGTATTTT. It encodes CASSSRLANRTDTQYF.